Listed below are T cell receptor beta chains from one sample, sequenced in a study of blood T cells in healthy people across ages. TCRdb called the 5' RACE reads again in MiXCR, with one record for every CDR3 protein. The table includes approximately 730,000 distinct CDR3 sequences, more than 40% detected once. The sequencing sample was made of blood. These receptors were taken from a woman aged 55-70 years in good health. CDR3s include the opening cysteine and the closing phenylalanine or tryptophan. D genes are given only for firm matches. Some rows mark clone size as missing; the rest say once, few, many or name a class of expanded clone.

d_gene	abundance	v_gene	j_gene	CDR3nt	CDR3aa
.	.	TRBV12-3/TRBV12-4	TRBJ2-3	TGTGCCAGCAGGCGCACGGCGGGGAGCACAGATACGCAGTATTTT	CASRRTAGSTDTQYF
.	.	TRBV7-2	TRBJ1-2	TGTGCCAGCAGCTTAGGGGCAGGGAAGGTTTATGGCTACACCTTC	CASSLGAGKVYGYTF
.	once	TRBV12-3/TRBV12-4	TRBJ2-3	TGTGCCAGCACCCGAGTGGGAGATACGCAGTATTTT	CASTRVGDTQYF
.	few	TRBV29-1	TRBJ1-6	TGCAGCGTTGGGGGGGACTCCTATAATTCACCCCTCCACTTT	CSVGGDSYNSPLHF
.	once	TRBV29-1	TRBJ1-1	TGCAGCGTTGCCGAGAGCACTGAAGCTTTCTTT	CSVAESTEAFF
TRBD2	.	TRBV5-1	TRBJ2-3	TGCGCCAGCAGCCTGGGACTACCGGATACGCAGTATTTT	CASSLGLPDTQYF
.	.	TRBV9	TRBJ2-7	TGTGCCAGCAGCCGAGACCGGGGCGGGGGCGACTTCTACGAGCAGTACTTC	CASSRDRGGGDFYEQYF
.	few	TRBV20-1	TRBJ1-1	TGCAGTGCTAGAGATAAACAGCATGAAGCTTTCTTT	CSARDKQHEAFF
.	many	TRBV5-1	TRBJ2-1	TGCGCCAGCAGCTTGGACAATGAGCAGTTCTTC	CASSLDNEQFF
.	few	TRBV28	TRBJ2-7	TGTGCCAGCACCATGGGGATCTACGAGCAGTACTTC	CASTMGIYEQYF
.	.	TRBV14	TRBJ1-6	TGTGCCAGCACCCCAATGGGGCAGGGGAATTCACCCCTCCACTTT	CASTPMGQGNSPLHF
.	few	TRBV4-1	TRBJ1-5	TGCGCCAGCAGCCAAGATGCGGGGGAGTTAGATCAGCCCCAGCATTTT	CASSQDAGELDQPQHF
.	few	TRBV20-1	TRBJ2-3	TGCAGTGCTAATTCTTGGCTAGTTGGCACAGATACGCAGTATTTT	CSANSWLVGTDTQYF
TRBD1	.	TRBV5-1	TRBJ2-7	TGCGCCAGCAGCTTGTGGACAGGGGGACGGGACGAGCAGTACTTC	CASSLWTGGRDEQYF
TRBD2	few	TRBV9	TRBJ2-3	TGTGCCAGCAGCGCAATAACTAGCGGGGGGGAAGGCACAGATACGCAGTATTTT	CASSAITSGGEGTDTQYF
TRBD1	.	TRBV9	TRBJ2-7	TGTGCCAGCAGTCGACAGGGGGCTCCCTACAATGAGCAGTACTTC	CASSRQGAPYNEQYF
.	few	TRBV5-1	TRBJ1-5	TGCGCCAGCAGCTTATCGGGCCAGGGTGGCAATCAGCCCCAGCATTTT	CASSLSGQGGNQPQHF
TRBD2	few	TRBV2	TRBJ2-5	TGTGCCAGCACTGGAGTAGCGGGGGCCCAAGAGACCCAGTACTTC	CASTGVAGAQETQYF
.	few	TRBV9	TRBJ2-3	TGTGCCAGCAGCCGGGATCCCCAGGCAGATACGCAGTATTTT	CASSRDPQADTQYF
TRBD2	.	TRBV27	TRBJ2-1	TGTGCCAGCAGTAGGAGGGAGGGCAATGAGCAGTTCTTC	CASSRREGNEQFF
.	once	TRBV20-1	TRBJ2-7	TGCAGTGCTAGAGATAAGGCCTACGAGCAGTACTTC	CSARDKAYEQYF
TRBD2	.	TRBV25-1	TRBJ2-3	TGTGCCAGCAGTGAATATGGTGCGGGGGGCATAGATACGCAGTATTTT	CASSEYGAGGIDTQYF
.	.	TRBV6-5	TRBJ2-2	TGTGCCAGCAGCCTAGTTCCGACGAACACCGGGGAGCTGTTTTTT	CASSLVPTNTGELFF
TRBD2	.	TRBV5-1	TRBJ2-3	TGCGCCAGCAGCGGGACTAGTATGGATACGCAGTATTTT	CASSGTSMDTQYF
TRBD2	.	TRBV18	TRBJ2-4	TGTGCCAGCTCTCCCCGAACTAGCGCTCCCGGCAAAAACATTCAGTACTTC	CASSPRTSAPGKNIQYF
.	few	TRBV3-1	TRBJ1-1	TGTGCCAGCAGCCAAGTGTTGAACACTGAAGCTTTCTTT	CASSQVLNTEAFF
.	.	TRBV20-1	TRBJ2-5	TGCAGTGCTAGAGAAGGGTTGCCAGAGACCCAGTACTTC	CSAREGLPETQYF
.	few	TRBV20-1	TRBJ1-2	TGCAGTGCTAGAGATTCGGGCCCTAACTATGGCTACACCTTC	CSARDSGPNYGYTF
TRBD2	few	TRBV29-1	TRBJ2-5	TGCAGCGTTCATCCTAGCGGGATCAGGGAGACCCAGTACTTC	CSVHPSGIRETQYF
TRBD1	.	TRBV6-4	TRBJ2-7	TGTGCCAGCAACCGGGACAGGGTATACGAGCAGTACTTC	CASNRDRVYEQYF
.	.	TRBV6-1	TRBJ1-4	TGTGCCAGCACGGGCGGAACTTTTAATGAAAAACTGTTTTTT	CASTGGTFNEKLFF
.	many	TRBV6-4	TRBJ2-7	TGTGCCAGCAGTGACGATGGACTACAGTTCGACTCCGAGCAGTACTTC	CASSDDGLQFDSEQYF
.	few	TRBV7-2	TRBJ2-1	TGTGCCAGCAGCTATCCGGGCCCCGAGTCGGAGCAGTTCTTC	CASSYPGPESEQFF
.	few	TRBV9	TRBJ1-1	TGTGCCAGCAGCGCGGGACCGCGGAACACTGAAGCTTTCTTT	CASSAGPRNTEAFF
TRBD2	.	TRBV12-3/TRBV12-4	TRBJ2-4	TGTGCCAGCAGTTTAGGGGAGACTAGCGGGGGTTATGAGCAGTACTTC	CASSLGETSGGYEQYF
.	.	TRBV7-2	TRBJ2-5	TGTGCCAGCAGCTCGGGGGTTACAGGGGAGACCCAGTACTTC	CASSSGVTGETQYF
TRBD1	.	TRBV13	TRBJ1-2	TGTGCCAGCAGCACCCGGGACAGGGAAGGAATGAGCTACACCTTC	CASSTRDREGMSYTF
.	.	TRBV11-2	TRBJ2-7	TGTGCCAGCAGCTTAGACCATGGTCTAGCCCACGAGCAGTACTTC	CASSLDHGLAHEQYF
TRBD2	.	TRBV7-2	TRBJ2-3	TGTGCCAGCAGCTTATGGGGACTAGCGGGGGATACGCAGTATTTT	CASSLWGLAGDTQYF
.	.	TRBV6-6	TRBJ2-7	TGTGCCAGTAGACCCAGGGGAAGGGGTTACGAGCAGTACTTC	CASRPRGRGYEQYF
TRBD2	.	TRBV12-3/TRBV12-4	TRBJ2-1	TGTGCCAGCAGTTCGCGGGAGTACAATGAGCAGTTCTTC	CASSSREYNEQFF
.	few	TRBV10-3	TRBJ1-1	TGTGCCATCAGTGATAAGGAGAACACTGAAGCTTTCTTT	CAISDKENTEAFF
.	.	TRBV28	TRBJ2-1	TGTGCCAGCAGTTTCGGGTCGAGAGCGGGTTCCTACAATGAGCAGTTCTTC	CASSFGSRAGSYNEQFF
.	.	TRBV12-3/TRBV12-4	TRBJ1-1	TGTGCCAGCAGCCTGGTGGCGAGGGAGAGGGAAGCTTTCTTT	CASSLVAREREAFF
.	.	TRBV7-2	TRBJ2-5	TGTGCCAGCAGCTTAGGGCTCATAGGAGTGCAGTACTTC	CASSLGLIGVQYF
TRBD1	.	TRBV6-2/TRBV6-3	TRBJ2-5	TGTGCCAGCAGGATGACAGGGGGCGGCGAGACCCAGTACTTC	CASRMTGGGETQYF
.	few	TRBV12-3/TRBV12-4	TRBJ1-2	TGTGCCAGCAGTTTTGAGTTGAGCTATGGCTACACCTTC	CASSFELSYGYTF
.	once	TRBV25-1	TRBJ2-6	TGTGCCAGCAGTGAATCAGTAGGGGCGAGGTCTGGGGTCAACGTCCTGACTTTC	CASSESVGARSGVNVLTF
.	few	TRBV2	TRBJ2-1	TGTGCCAGCATAACAGATCCCACCTCCTACAATGAGCAGTTCTTC	CASITDPTSYNEQFF
.	.	TRBV3-1	TRBJ2-7	TGTGCCAGCAGCCAAGGTTCCAGGGCTAACGAGCAGTACTTC	CASSQGSRANEQYF
.	few	TRBV6-5	TRBJ2-1	TGTGCCACAGGACAGCGAGGTGAGCAGTTCTTC	CATGQRGEQFF
.	few	TRBV5-4	TRBJ2-3	TGTGCCAGCAGCTTGGAATCAAGGGGTACAGATACGCAGTATTTT	CASSLESRGTDTQYF
.	few	TRBV12-3/TRBV12-4	TRBJ2-1	TGTGCCAGCAGTTTGCCCTTAACAGGGTTCGGTGAGCAGTTCTTC	CASSLPLTGFGEQFF